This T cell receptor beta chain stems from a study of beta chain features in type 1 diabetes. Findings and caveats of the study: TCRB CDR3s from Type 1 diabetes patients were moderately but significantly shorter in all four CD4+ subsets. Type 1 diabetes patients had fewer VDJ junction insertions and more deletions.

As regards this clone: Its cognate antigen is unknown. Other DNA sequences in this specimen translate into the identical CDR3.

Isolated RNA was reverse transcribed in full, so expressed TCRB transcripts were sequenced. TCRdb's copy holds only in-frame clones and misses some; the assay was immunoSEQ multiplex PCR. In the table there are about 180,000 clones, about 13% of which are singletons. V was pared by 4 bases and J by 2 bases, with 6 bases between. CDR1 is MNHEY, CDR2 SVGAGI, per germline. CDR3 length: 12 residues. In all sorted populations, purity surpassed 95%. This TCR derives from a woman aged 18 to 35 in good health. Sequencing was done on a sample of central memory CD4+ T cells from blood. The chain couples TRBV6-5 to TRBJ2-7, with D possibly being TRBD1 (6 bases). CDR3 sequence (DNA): TGTGCCAGCAGTTCAGGGGCCTACGAGCAGTACTTC. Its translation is CASSSGAYEQYF.